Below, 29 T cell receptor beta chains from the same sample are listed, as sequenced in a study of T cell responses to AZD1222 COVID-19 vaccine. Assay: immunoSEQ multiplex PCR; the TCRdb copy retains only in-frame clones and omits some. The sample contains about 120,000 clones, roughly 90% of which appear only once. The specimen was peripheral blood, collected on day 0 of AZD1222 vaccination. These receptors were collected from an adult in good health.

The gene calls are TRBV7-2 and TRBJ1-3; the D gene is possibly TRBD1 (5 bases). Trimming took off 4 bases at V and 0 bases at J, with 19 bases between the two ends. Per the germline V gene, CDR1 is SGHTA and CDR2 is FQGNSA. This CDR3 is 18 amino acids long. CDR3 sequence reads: CASSSRMSTVYSGNTIYF. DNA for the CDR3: TGTGCCAGCAGCTCAAGGATGTCGACAGTTTACTCTGGAAACACCATATATTTT.

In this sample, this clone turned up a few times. DNA for the CDR3: TGTGCCAGTAGTCCTCCAGGGGGAAAGACCCAGTACTTC. It is translated as CASSPPGGKTQYF. This chain links TRBV19 with TRBJ2-5, with TRBD1 identical over 7 bases. The CDR3 has 13 residues. The germline V gene encodes CDR1 LNHDA and CDR2 SQIVND (reference sequence). Trimming cost V 5 bases and J 6 bases; bases outside gene matches: 6.

CDR3 amino acids: CASSSSRTGSGEQYF. The CDR3 DNA reads as TGTGCCAGCAGCTCATCAAGGACAGGGAGCGGCGAGCAGTACTTC. This chain joins TRBV7-9 and TRBJ2-7; 8 nucleotides line up with TRBD1. The V segment lost 4 bases and the J segment 6 bases; nucleotides outside the gene matches: 11. Germline CDR1 reads SEHNR; CDR2 reads FQNEAQ (reference sequence). The CDR3 spans 15 residues.

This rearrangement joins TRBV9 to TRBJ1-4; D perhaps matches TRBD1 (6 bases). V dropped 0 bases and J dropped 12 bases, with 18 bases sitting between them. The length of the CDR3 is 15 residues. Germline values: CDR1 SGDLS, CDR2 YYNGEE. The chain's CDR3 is CASSVVQGPTGELFF. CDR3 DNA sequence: TGTGCCAGCAGCGTAGTTCAGGGGCCGACCGGGGAACTGTTTTTT.

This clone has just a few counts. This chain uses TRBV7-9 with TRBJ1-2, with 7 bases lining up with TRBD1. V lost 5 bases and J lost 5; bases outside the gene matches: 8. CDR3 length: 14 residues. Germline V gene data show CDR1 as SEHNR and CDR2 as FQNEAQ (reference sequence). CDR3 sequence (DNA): TGTGCCAGCAGCCTTAAGGGGGCGCATTATGGCTACACCTTC. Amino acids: CASSLKGAHYGYTF.

The CDR3 DNA reads TGTGCCAGCAGTGCACAACAGGGAGGGTATCAGCCCCAGCATTTT. Protein: CASSAQQGGYQPQHF. This chain uses TRBV2 with TRBJ1-5; weak D call: TRBD1 (6 bases). Germline CDR1 reads SNHLY; CDR2 reads FYNNEI. This CDR3 region has 15 residues. Trimming pared 4 bases from V and 5 bases from J, leaving 15 bases between. The full variable domain, in which reference TRBV2 and TRBJ1-5 provide the parts outside the CDR3, is EPEVTQTPSHQVTQMGQEVILRCVPISNHLYFYWYRQILGQKVEFLVSFYNNEISEKSEIFDDQFSVERPDGSNFTLKIRSTKLEDSAMYFCASSAQQGGYQPQHFGDGTRLSIL.

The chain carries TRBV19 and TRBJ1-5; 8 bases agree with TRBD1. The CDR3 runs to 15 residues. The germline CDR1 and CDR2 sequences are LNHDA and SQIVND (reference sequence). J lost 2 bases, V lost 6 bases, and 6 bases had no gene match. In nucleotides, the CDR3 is TGTGCCAGTAGCCGTCAGGGGGCGGGCAATCAGCCCCAGCATTTT. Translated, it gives CASSRQGAGNQPQHF. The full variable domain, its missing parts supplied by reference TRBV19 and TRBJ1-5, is DGGITQSPKYLFRKEGQNVTLSCEQNLNHDAMYWYRQDPGQGLRLIYYSQIVNDFQKGDIAEGYSVSREKKESFPLTVTSAQKNPTAFYLCASSRQGAGNQPQHFGDGTRLSIL.

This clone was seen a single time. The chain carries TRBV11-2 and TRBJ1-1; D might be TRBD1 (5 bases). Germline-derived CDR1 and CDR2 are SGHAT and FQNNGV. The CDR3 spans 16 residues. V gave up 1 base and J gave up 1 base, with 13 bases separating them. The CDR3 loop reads CASSLVVLQGNTEAFF. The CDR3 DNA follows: TGTGCCAGCAGCTTAGTGGTGCTGCAGGGGAACACTGAAGCTTTCTTT.

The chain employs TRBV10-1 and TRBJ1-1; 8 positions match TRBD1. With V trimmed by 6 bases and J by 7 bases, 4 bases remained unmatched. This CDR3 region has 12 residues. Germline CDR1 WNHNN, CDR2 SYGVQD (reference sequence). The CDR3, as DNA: TGCGCCAGCAGCACAGGGGGTCTTGAAGCTTTCTTT. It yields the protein CASSTGGLEAFF.

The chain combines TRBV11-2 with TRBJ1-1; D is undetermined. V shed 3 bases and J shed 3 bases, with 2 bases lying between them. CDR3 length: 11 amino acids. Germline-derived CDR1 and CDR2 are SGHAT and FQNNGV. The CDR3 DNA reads TGTGCCAGCAGCTTCGACACTGAAGCTTTCTTT. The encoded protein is CASSFDTEAFF.

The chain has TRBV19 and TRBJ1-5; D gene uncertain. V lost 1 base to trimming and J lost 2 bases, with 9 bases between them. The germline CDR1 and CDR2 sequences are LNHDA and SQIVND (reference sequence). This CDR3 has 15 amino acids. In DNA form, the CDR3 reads TGTGCCAGTAGTATAGTTGGGGAAGGCAATCAGCCCCAGCATTTT. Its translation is CASSIVGEGNQPQHF.

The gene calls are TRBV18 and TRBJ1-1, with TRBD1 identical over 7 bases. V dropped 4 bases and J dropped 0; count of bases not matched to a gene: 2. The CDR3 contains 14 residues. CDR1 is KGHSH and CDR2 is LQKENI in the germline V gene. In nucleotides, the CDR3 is TGTGCCAGCTCACTGGGACAGATGAACACTGAAGCTTTCTTT. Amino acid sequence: CASSLGQMNTEAFF.

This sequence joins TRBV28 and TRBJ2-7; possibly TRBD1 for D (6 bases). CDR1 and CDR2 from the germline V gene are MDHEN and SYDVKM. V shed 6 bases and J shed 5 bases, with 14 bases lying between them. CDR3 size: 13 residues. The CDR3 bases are TGTGCCAGCAGCCGGCAGGGGCAGAACGAGCAGTACTTC. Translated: CASSRQGQNEQYF.

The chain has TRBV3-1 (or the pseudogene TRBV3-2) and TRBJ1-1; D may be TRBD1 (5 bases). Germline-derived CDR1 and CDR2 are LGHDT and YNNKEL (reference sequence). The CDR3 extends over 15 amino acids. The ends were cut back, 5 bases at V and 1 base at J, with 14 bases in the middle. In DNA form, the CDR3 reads TGTGCCAGCAGCAGGGCGGGGGGTTCGAACACTGAAGCTTTCTTT. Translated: CASSRAGGSNTEAFF.

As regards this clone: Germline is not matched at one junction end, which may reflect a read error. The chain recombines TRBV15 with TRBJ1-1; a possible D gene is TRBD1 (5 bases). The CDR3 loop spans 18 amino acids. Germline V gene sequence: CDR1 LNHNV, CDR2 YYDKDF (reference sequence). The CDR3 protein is CATSRQFPSRDPPYGTTF. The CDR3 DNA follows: TGTGCCACCAGCAGACAATTCCCTTCTCGGGACCCCCCTTACGGCACAACTTTT. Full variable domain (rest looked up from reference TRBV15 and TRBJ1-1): DAMVIQNPRYQVTQFGKPVTLSCSQTLNHNVMYWYQQKSSQAPKLLFHYYDKDFNNEADTPDNFQSRRPNTSFCFLDIRSPGLGDTAMYLCATSRQFPSRDPPYGTTFGQGTRLTVV.

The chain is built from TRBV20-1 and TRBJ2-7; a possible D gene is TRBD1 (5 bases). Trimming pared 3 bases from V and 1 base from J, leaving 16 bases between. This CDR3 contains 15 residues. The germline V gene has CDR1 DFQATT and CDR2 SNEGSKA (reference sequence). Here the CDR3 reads CSASNEPQGSYEQYF. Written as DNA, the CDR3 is TGCAGTGCTAGTAATGAGCCGCAGGGATCCTACGAGCAGTACTTC.

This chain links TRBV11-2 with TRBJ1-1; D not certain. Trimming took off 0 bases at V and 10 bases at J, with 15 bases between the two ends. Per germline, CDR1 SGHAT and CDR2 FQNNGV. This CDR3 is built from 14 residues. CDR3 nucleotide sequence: TGTGCCAGCAGCTTAGATCTCCTGGGCGAGCGAGCTTTCTTT. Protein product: CASSLDLLGERAFF.

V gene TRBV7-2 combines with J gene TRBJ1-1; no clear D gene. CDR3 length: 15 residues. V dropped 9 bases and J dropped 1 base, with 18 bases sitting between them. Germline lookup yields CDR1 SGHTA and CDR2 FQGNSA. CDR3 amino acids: CASQLTTVKNTEAFF. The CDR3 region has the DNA TGTGCCAGTCAGCTTACCACAGTAAAGAACACTGAAGCTTTCTTT.

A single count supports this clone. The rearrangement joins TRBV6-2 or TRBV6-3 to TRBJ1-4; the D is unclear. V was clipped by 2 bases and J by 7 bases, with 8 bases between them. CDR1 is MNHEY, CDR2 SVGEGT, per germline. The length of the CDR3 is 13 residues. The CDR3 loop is CASSYVRGEKLFF. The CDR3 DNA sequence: TGTGCCAGCAGTTACGTCAGAGGTGAAAAACTGTTTTTT.

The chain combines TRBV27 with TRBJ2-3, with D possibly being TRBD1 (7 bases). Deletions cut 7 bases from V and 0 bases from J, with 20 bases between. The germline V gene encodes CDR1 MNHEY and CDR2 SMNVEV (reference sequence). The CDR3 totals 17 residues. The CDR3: CASTRRSGGSSTDTQYF. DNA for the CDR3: TGTGCCAGCACCCGGAGGTCAGGGGGGTCTAGCACAGATACGCAGTATTTT.

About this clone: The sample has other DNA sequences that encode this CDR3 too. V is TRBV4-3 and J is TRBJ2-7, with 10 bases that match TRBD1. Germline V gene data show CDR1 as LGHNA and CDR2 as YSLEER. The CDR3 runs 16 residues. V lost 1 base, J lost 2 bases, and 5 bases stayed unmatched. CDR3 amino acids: CASSQAYGTGAYEQYF. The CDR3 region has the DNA TGCGCCAGCAGCCAAGCGTACGGGACAGGGGCCTACGAGCAGTACTTC.

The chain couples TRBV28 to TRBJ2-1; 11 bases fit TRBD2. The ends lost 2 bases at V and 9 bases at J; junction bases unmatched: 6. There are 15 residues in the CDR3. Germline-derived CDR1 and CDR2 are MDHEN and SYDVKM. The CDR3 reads CASSLARTSGFEQFF. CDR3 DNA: TGTGCCAGCAGTTTAGCCCGGACTAGCGGGTTTGAGCAGTTCTTC.

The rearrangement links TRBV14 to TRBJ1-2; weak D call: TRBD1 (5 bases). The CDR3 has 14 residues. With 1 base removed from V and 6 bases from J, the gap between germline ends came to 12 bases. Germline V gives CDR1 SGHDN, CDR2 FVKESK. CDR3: CASSQAGGVNGYTF. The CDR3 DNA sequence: TGTGCCAGCAGCCAAGCGGGGGGAGTCAATGGCTACACCTTC. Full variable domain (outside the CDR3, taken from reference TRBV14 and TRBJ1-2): EAGVTQFPSHSVIEKGQTVTLRCDPISGHDNLYWYRRVMGKEIKFLLHFVKESKQDESGMPNNRFLAERTGGTYSTLKVQPAELEDSGVYFCASSQAGGVNGYTFGSGTRLTVV.

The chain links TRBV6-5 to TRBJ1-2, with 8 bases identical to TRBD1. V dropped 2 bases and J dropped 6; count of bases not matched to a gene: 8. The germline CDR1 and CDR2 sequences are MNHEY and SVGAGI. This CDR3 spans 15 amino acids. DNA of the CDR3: TGTGCCAGCAGTTACCGAGTGGCAGGGGGCGATGGCTACACCTTC. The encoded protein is CASSYRVAGGDGYTF.

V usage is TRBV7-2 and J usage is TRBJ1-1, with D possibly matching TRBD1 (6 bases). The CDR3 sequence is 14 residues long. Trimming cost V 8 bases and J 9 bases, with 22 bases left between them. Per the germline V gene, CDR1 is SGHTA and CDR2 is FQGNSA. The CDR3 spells CASVRGASSWQAFF. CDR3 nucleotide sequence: TGTGCCAGCGTCAGGGGCGCGAGTAGTTGGCAAGCTTTCTTT.

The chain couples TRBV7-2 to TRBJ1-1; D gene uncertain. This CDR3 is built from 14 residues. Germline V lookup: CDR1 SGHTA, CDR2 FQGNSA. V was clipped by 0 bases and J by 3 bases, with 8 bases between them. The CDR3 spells CASSLAEVYTEAFF. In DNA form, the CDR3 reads TGTGCCAGCAGCTTAGCGGAGGTATACACTGAAGCTTTCTTT. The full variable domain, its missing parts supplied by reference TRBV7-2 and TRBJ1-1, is GAGVSQSPSNKVTEKGKDVELRCDPISGHTALYWYRQSLGQGLEFLIYFQGNSAPDKSGLPSDRFSAERTGGSVSTLTIQRTQQEDSAVYLCASSLAEVYTEAFFGQGTRLTVV.

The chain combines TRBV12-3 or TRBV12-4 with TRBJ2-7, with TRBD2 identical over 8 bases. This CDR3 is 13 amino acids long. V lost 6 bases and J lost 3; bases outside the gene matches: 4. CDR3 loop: CASSFGTSYEQYF. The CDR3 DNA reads TGTGCCAGCAGCTTCGGGACTAGCTACGAGCAGTACTTC.

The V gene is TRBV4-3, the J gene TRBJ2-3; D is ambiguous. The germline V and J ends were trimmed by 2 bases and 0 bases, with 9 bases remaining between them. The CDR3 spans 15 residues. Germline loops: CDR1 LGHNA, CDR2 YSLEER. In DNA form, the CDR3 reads TGCGCCAGCAGCCAAAATATCTGGAGCACAGATACGCAGTATTTT. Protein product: CASSQNIWSTDTQYF.

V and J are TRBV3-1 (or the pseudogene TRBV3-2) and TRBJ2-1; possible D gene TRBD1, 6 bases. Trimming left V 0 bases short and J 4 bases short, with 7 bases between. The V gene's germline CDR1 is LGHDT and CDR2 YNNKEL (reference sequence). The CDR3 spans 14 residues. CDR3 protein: CASSQEGGYNEQFF. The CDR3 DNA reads TGTGCCAGCAGCCAAGAAGGGGGTTACAATGAGCAGTTCTTC.